The 20 T cell receptor beta chains reported below all come from one sample, sequenced in a study of OX40 agonist ivuxolimab in advanced cancers. Here immunoSEQ multiplex PCR was the method, and the copy in TCRdb shows in-frame clones only, minus some. The sample includes more than 60,000 clones, 65% to 85% of them seen just once. This material consisted of CD4+ or CD8+ T cells sorted from blood, taken in a trial of the OX40 agonist ivuxolimab. These receptors were taken from an adult with an advanced solid tumor such as melanoma, head and neck, liver or kidney cancer.

This clone was recorded once. The chain combines TRBV28 with TRBJ1-1; D gene uncertain. This CDR3 comprises 21 residues. Trimming shortened V by 3 bases and J by 0 bases, and 29 bases separated the two germline ends. From germline, CDR1 is MDHEN and CDR2 SYDVKM. The CDR3 protein is CASSFLQLKIGSDRMNTEAFF. The CDR3 nucleotides are TGTGCCAGCAGTTTTCTACAGCTAAAGATAGGCTCGGATCGCATGAACACTGAAGCTTTCTTT.

This rearrangement joins TRBV7-8 to TRBJ1-3; D ambiguous. The V end lost 3 bases, the J end lost 0 bases, and 9 bases lay between the germline ends. Germline CDR1 and CDR2: SGHVS and FQNEAQ. The length of the CDR3 is 15 residues. This chain's CDR3 is CASSLEGLSGNTIYF. Here the CDR3 DNA reads TGTGCCAGCAGCTTGGAAGGACTCTCTGGAAACACCATATATTTT.

V gene TRBV9 combines with J gene TRBJ2-7, with D unclear. The V and J ends lost 0 bases and 2 bases respectively, with 9 bases between them. The CDR3 sequence is 14 residues long. Germline values: CDR1 SGDLS, CDR2 YYNGEE. The CDR3 loop is CASSVGGLAYEQYF. Here the CDR3 DNA reads TGTGCCAGCAGCGTAGGAGGTCTAGCCTACGAGCAGTACTTC.

This clone showed up just once. V is TRBV19 and J is TRBJ1-5, with 9 bases lining up with TRBD1. Trimming at V came to 5 bases and at J to 2 bases, leaving 4 bases not matched to a gene. The CDR3 totals 15 residues. Germline V gene data show CDR1 as LNHDA and CDR2 as SQIVND (reference sequence). CDR3 residues: CASSVDRGGNQPQHF. The CDR3 DNA is TGTGCCAGTAGTGTCGACAGGGGGGGCAATCAGCCCCAGCATTTT.

The chain has TRBV5-4 and TRBJ2-5; TRBD1 aligns across 7 bases. Germline CDR1 is SGHNT and CDR2 is YYREEE (reference sequence). This CDR3 has 14 amino acids. Trimming took 3 bases from V and 1 from J; bases not matched to a gene: 3. Here the CDR3 DNA reads TGTGCCAGCAGCTCCAACAGGGGCCAAGAGACCCAGTACTTC. Its translation: CASSSNRGQETQYF. Looking up the rest from reference TRBV5-4 and TRBJ2-5 gives the full variable domain: ETGVTQSPTHLIKTRGQQVTLRCSSQSGHNTVSWYQQALGQGPQFIFQYYREEENGRGNFPPRFSGLQFPNYSSELNVNALELDDSALYLCASSSNRGQETQYFGPGTRLLVL.

The rearrangement links TRBV5-4 to TRBJ1-1, with D tentatively TRBD1 (5 bases). The V gene lost 1 base and the J gene lost 5 bases, with 9 bases spanning the gap. The V gene's germline CDR1 is SGHNT and CDR2 YYREEE (reference sequence). This CDR3 contains 13 residues. The CDR3 DNA sequence: TGTGCCAGCAGCTTGATGCAGGGTACTGAAGCTTTCTTT. Translated: CASSLMQGTEAFF.

The chain has TRBV6-5 and TRBJ1-4; D is uncertain. CDR3 length equals 14 residues. Germline V gene lookup returns CDR1 MNHEY and CDR2 SVGAGI. Trimming took off 2 bases at V and 0 bases at J, with 4 bases between the two ends. CDR3 coding DNA: TGTGCCAGCAGTTACGGCGCAACTAATGAAAAACTGTTTTTT. Translation gives CASSYGATNEKLFF.

The J gene is TRBJ2-1, the V gene TRBV5-1; 12 positions match TRBD2. V was pared by 5 bases and J by 4 bases, with 10 bases of the junction left unmatched. This CDR3 spans 17 amino acids. Germline V gene lookup returns CDR1 SGHRS and CDR2 YFSETQ. CDR3 DNA sequence: TGCGCCAGCAGGGTGGACGGGACTAGCGGGTTATACAATGAGCAGTTCTTC. Amino acid sequence: CASRVDGTSGLYNEQFF.

A remark on this clone: Distinct nucleotide sequences in the sample also encode this CDR3. The rearrangement links TRBV5-1 to TRBJ1-2; 7 nucleotides agree with TRBD1. V lost 0 bases to trimming and J lost 5 bases; unmatched junction nucleotides: 4. Per the germline V gene, CDR1 is SGHRS and CDR2 is YFSETQ. This CDR3 comprises 14 residues. The CDR3 reads CASSLGQGPYGYTF. The CDR3 region has the DNA TGCGCCAGCAGCTTGGGACAGGGTCCTTATGGCTACACCTTC.

This chain joins TRBV27 and TRBJ2-4, with no clear D. This CDR3 has 15 residues. V shed 6 bases and J shed 3 bases, with 15 bases lying between them. Germline CDR1 is MNHEY and CDR2 is SMNVEV (reference sequence). CDR3 sequence: CASRSPMMDKNIQYF. CDR3 coding DNA: TGTGCCAGCAGGTCGCCTATGATGGACAAAAACATTCAGTACTTC.

This chain joins TRBV6-4 and TRBJ2-7; perhaps TRBD1 as D (5 bases). The CDR3 loop spans 14 amino acids. Germline V lookup: CDR1 MRHNA, CDR2 SNTAGT. Trimming pared 7 bases from V and 2 bases from J, leaving 15 bases between. The CDR3 nucleotides read TGTGCCAGCACCTGCAGGGAACATACCTACGAGCAGTACTTC. Protein: CASTCREHTYEQYF.

The chain combines TRBV5-8 with TRBJ2-3; D possibly corresponds to TRBD1 (5 bases). The ends were cut back, 0 bases at V and 0 bases at J, with 14 bases in the middle. Germline values: CDR1 SGHTS, CDR2 YDEGEE. The CDR3 has 17 amino acids. The CDR3: CASSLAWGGASTDTQYF. DNA of the CDR3: TGTGCCAGCAGCTTGGCCTGGGGCGGAGCTAGCACAGATACGCAGTATTTT.

V usage is TRBV6-5 and J usage is TRBJ2-3, with D tentatively TRBD1 or TRBD2 (7 bases each). Germline CDR1 MNHEY, CDR2 SVGAGI. The CDR3 has 16 residues. Trimming stripped 2 bases from V and 3 bases from J, with 15 bases between. The CDR3 region has the DNA TGTGCCAGCAGTTACAGGGCAGGGGGGGGTACAGATACGCAGTATTTT. This codes for CASSYRAGGGTDTQYF.

The chain joins TRBV9 to TRBJ2-5; TRBD2 aligns across 14 bases. V lost 0 bases to trimming and J lost 5 bases; unmatched junction nucleotides: 6. CDR1 and CDR2 (germline): SGDLS, YYNGEE. This CDR3 region has 17 residues. The CDR3 DNA follows: TGTGCCAGCAGCGTAGGACTAGCGGGGGGGCCTTTGGAGACCCAGTACTTC. Protein: CASSVGLAGGPLETQYF.

The chain uses TRBV6-1 and TRBJ1-1; tentative D call: TRBD1 (6 bases). The CDR3 is made up of 14 amino acids. Deletions cut 4 bases from V and 5 bases from J, with 14 bases between. The germline V gene encodes CDR1 MNHNS and CDR2 SASEGT. This chain's CDR3 is CASSGTGSWTEAFF. For the CDR3, the DNA is TGTGCCAGCAGTGGTACAGGGAGTTGGACTGAAGCTTTCTTT.

The chain employs TRBV18 and TRBJ1-2; 9 nucleotides match TRBD1. V dropped 4 bases and J dropped 5; count of bases not matched to a gene: 14. The CDR3 runs to 17 residues. Germline V gene data show CDR1 as KGHSH and CDR2 as LQKENI. This CDR3 reads CASSLLPRGQGSYGYTF. The CDR3 DNA is TGTGCCAGCTCACTACTCCCCCGAGGACAGGGGTCTTATGGCTACACCTTC.

This clone was detected only a few times. The rearrangement uses TRBV2 and TRBJ2-2; 8 nucleotides align to TRBD1. Looked up from germline, CDR1 is SNHLY and CDR2 is FYNNEI. The CDR3 covers 13 residues. V shed 6 bases and J 5 bases; nucleotides not matched to a gene: 2. CDR3 DNA sequence: TGTGCCAGCAGAAACAGGGGGACCGGGGAGCTGTTTTTT. The encoded protein is CASRNRGTGELFF.

The chain joins TRBV19 to TRBJ2-1, with D possibly TRBD1 on 5 matching bases. CDR3 length: 14 residues. V lost 3 bases and J 0 bases, leaving 6 bases between the germline ends. Per the germline V gene, CDR1 is LNHDA and CDR2 is SQIVND (reference sequence). CDR3 amino acids: CASSITGSYNEQFF. The CDR3 DNA reads TGTGCCAGTAGTATCACAGGCTCCTACAATGAGCAGTTCTTC.

This chain joins TRBV2 and TRBJ2-3; weak D call: TRBD2 (6 bases). The CDR3 loop spans 14 amino acids. V gave up 5 bases and J gave up 2 bases, with 11 bases separating them. Germline V gene lookup returns CDR1 SNHLY and CDR2 FYNNEI. The CDR3 region is CASSSALATDTQYF. CDR3 DNA: TGTGCCAGCAGTTCCGCACTAGCCACAGATACGCAGTATTTT.

This clone was detected once. CDR3 in amino acids: CASRTGQGLWNEQFF. As DNA, the CDR3 is TGCGCCAGCAGGACCGGCCAGGGCCTATGGAATGAGCAGTTCTTC. The chain has TRBV5-1 and TRBJ2-1; tentatively, D is TRBD1 (5 bases). Trimming pared 5 bases from V and 7 bases from J, leaving 19 bases between. This CDR3 comprises 15 residues. Per germline, CDR1 SGHRS and CDR2 YFSETQ.